The TCR beta chain under discussion was sequenced for a study of vaccination and CD4 T cells after COVID-19. Treatment: approximately 10-day PBMC culture with coronavirus spike peptide pools or control peptides (ViraFEST assay). The V end lost 3 bases, the J end lost 6 bases, and 15 bases lay between the germline ends. Germline V lookup: CDR1 WNHNN, CDR2 SYGVQD (reference sequence). This CDR3 has 15 amino acids. In regard to this clonotype: Its antigen is as yet unknown.

Sequencing of cultured CD4+ T cell DNA used the Oncomine TCR Beta short-read assay. TCRdb re-called the PCR reads with MiXCR, one entry per CDR3 protein. Of about 8,600 distinct CDR3 sequences listed, about 32% are singletons. Sequenced sample: cultured CD4+ T cells from blood. The rearrangement joins TRBV10-1 to TRBJ1-5; tentative D call: TRBD1 (5 bases). This sequence was found in a human donor with COVID-19. The DNA of the CDR3 is TGCGCCAGCAGTGAACAGGCAAAGGCCTCTCAGCCCCAGCATTTT. Translated, it gives CASSEQAKASQPQHF.